This is a list of T cell receptor beta chains from one sample in a study of blood T cell repertoires in COVID-19. Sequencing was performed with immunoSEQ multiplex PCR; in TCRdb, only in-frame clones are kept and a portion is missing. The sample yields about 160,000 clones, around 82% seen once. Sequenced: PBMCs or T cells enriched from blood (not recorded which). Receptors originate from a man aged 40-55 years who had recovered from COVID-19. The CDR3 runs from the conserved cysteine through the conserved F or W. Fields, in order: J gene, D gene, clone size, V gene, CDR3 DNA, CDR3 protein. A D gene is named only where the DNA matches it firmly. Expanded clones are given a class, and other clones once, few, many or no size at all.

J: TRBJ1-6
D: .
size: few
V: TRBV11-2
DNA: TGTGCCAGCAGCGAGGGGGGGGGACGGGGATATTCACCCCTCCACTTT
CDR3: CASSEGGGRGYSPLHF

J: TRBJ1-6
D: .
size: .
V: TRBV14
DNA: TGTGCCAGCAGCCCCAAGACAGGCATCGGTAATTCACCCCTCCACTTT
CDR3: CASSPKTGIGNSPLHF

J: TRBJ2-7
D: TRBD2
size: .
V: TRBV3-1/TRBV3-2
DNA: TGTGCCAGCAGCCGACTAGCGGGGGGGAACCACGAGCAGTACTTC
CDR3: CASSRLAGGNHEQYF

J: TRBJ2-1
D: .
size: .
V: TRBV5-1
DNA: TGCGCCAGCAGCTCGACCCAGGGAGGAAAGCAGTTCTTC
CDR3: CASSSTQGGKQFF

J: TRBJ1-5
D: .
size: .
V: TRBV24-1
DNA: TGTGCCACCAGTGACAGGGATCATCAGCCCCAGCATTTT
CDR3: CATSDRDHQPQHF

J: TRBJ1-1
D: .
size: .
V: TRBV6-5
DNA: TGTGCCAGCACCCCAGGGTCGGGAGGGACTGAAGCTTTCTTT
CDR3: CASTPGSGGTEAFF

J: TRBJ1-1
D: TRBD1
size: .
V: TRBV6-6
DNA: TGTGCCAGCAGTCAACAGGGGGGGACCACTGAAGCTTTCTTT
CDR3: CASSQQGGTTEAFF

J: TRBJ1-6
D: .
size: .
V: TRBV24-1
DNA: TGTGCCACCAGTGCGACAGGTTTTTCACCCCTCCACTTT
CDR3: CATSATGFSPLHF

J: TRBJ2-3
D: .
size: once
V: TRBV30
DNA: TGTGCCTGCCGGACTCCCACTCTTACAGATACGCAGTATTTT
CDR3: CACRTPTLTDTQYF

J: TRBJ1-4
D: TRBD1
size: .
V: TRBV7-6
DNA: TGTGCCAGCAGCTTAAAGAGGGACAGGGGTGCAACTAATGAAAAACTGTTTTTT
CDR3: CASSLKRDRGATNEKLFF

J: TRBJ1-5
D: .
size: .
V: TRBV19
DNA: TGTGCCAGTAGGACAGTTAATAGCAATCAGCCCCAGCATTTT
CDR3: CASRTVNSNQPQHF

J: TRBJ2-1
D: TRBD2
size: many
V: TRBV7-3
DNA: TGTGCCAGCAGCTTCCGGGGGGGCAAGGATGAGCAGTTCTTC
CDR3: CASSFRGGKDEQFF

J: TRBJ1-1
D: .
size: .
V: TRBV11-1
DNA: TGTGCCAGCAGCTTCGGCCGCGGGTCAACTGAAGCTTTCTTT
CDR3: CASSFGRGSTEAFF

J: TRBJ2-3
D: .
size: .
V: TRBV5-1
DNA: TGCGCCAGCAGACATGGACAGTTAACAGATACGCAGTATTTT
CDR3: CASRHGQLTDTQYF

J: TRBJ1-2
D: .
size: .
V: TRBV10-2
DNA: TGCGCCAGCAGTGATGGGGAGATAGACTATGGCTACACCTTC
CDR3: CASSDGEIDYGYTF

J: TRBJ1-1
D: .
size: few
V: TRBV5-6
DNA: TGTGCCAGCAGCCTTCCCGGGGGGACTGAAGCTTTCTTT
CDR3: CASSLPGGTEAFF

J: TRBJ1-1
D: .
size: .
V: TRBV6-1
DNA: TGTGCCAGCAGTGGAGACAGCCCGAACACTGAAGCTTTCTTT
CDR3: CASSGDSPNTEAFF

J: TRBJ1-6
D: TRBD1
size: .
V: TRBV3-1/TRBV3-2
DNA: TGTGCCAGCAGACGGACAGGGGGCTCCAATTCACCCCTCCACTTT
CDR3: CASRRTGGSNSPLHF

J: TRBJ2-2
D: .
size: .
V: TRBV18
DNA: TGTGCCAGCTCATCTATAATAGGGGAATACGCGAACACCGGGGAGCTGTTTTTT
CDR3: CASSSIIGEYANTGELFF

J: TRBJ1-2
D: .
size: .
V: TRBV7-9
DNA: TGTGCCAGCAGCCCTGGGGCTCTGGGTGGCTACACCTTC
CDR3: CASSPGALGGYTF

J: TRBJ2-3
D: .
size: .
V: TRBV13
DNA: TGTGCCAGCAGCACCGCCGGGACAACTAGCACAGATACGCAGTATTTT
CDR3: CASSTAGTTSTDTQYF